This T cell receptor beta chain was retrieved from a study of PD-1 blockade in classical Hodgkin lymphoma. Study-level information: Patients were dosed intravenously with nivolumab at 3 mg/kg every 2 weeks. Broader study findings: Patients who responded completely had about the same baseline diversity as newly diagnosed patients. Only CD4+ TCR diversity, not CD8+, had risen significantly by C4D1. Nivolumab starters within 1 year of ASCT were excluded.

Assay used: immunoSEQ multiplex PCR; TCRdb lists only in-frame clones, some missing. The repertoire consists of about 25,000 clones, with about 83% occurring once and the leading ten covering about 8%. On this clone itself: Its target is not known. Mismatch with germline at one junction end may stem from a read error.

Relapses following autologous stem cell transplantation were seen in all patients, with brentuximab vedotin exposure varying. Germline lookup yields CDR1 SGHRS and CDR2 YFSETQ. This CDR3 comprises 13 residues. The rearrangement joins TRBV5-1 to TRBJ1-5, with D unresolved. This TCR was recovered from a human donor with classical Hodgkin lymphoma. Sequences were derived from peripheral blood mononuclear cells (PBMCs), sampled before the second cycle of nivolumab. The CDR3 DNA reads TGTGCCAGCAGCTTGCGAAGGAATCAGCCCCAGCATTTT. Translating gives CASSLRRNQPQHF.